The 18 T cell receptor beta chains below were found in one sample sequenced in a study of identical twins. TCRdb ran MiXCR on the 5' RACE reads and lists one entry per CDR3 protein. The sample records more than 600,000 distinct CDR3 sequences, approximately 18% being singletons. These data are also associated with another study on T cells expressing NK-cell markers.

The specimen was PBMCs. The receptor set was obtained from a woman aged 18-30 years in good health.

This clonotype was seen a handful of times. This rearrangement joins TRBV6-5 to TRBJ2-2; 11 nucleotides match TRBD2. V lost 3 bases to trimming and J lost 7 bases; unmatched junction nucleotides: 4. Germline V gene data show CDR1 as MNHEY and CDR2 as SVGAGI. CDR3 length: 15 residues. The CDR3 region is CASSYLLAGGGELFF. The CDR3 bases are TGTGCCAGCAGTTATCTCCTAGCGGGAGGCGGGGAGCTGTTTTTT.

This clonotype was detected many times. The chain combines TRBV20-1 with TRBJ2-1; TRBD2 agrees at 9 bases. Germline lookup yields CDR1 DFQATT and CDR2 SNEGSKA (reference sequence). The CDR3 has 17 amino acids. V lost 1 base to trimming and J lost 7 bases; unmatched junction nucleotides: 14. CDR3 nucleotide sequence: TGCAGTGCTAGAGTCCCCGGTCGCGGGAGGGCCAGTAATGAGCAGTTCTTC. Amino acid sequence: CSARVPGRGRASNEQFF.

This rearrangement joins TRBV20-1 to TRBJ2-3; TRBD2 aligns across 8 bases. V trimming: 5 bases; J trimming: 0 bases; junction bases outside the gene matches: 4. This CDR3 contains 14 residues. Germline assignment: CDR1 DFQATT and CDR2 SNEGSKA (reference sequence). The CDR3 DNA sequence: TGCAGTGCTGGTAGCGGGACTAGCACAGATACGCAGTATTTT. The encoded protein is CSAGSGTSTDTQYF.

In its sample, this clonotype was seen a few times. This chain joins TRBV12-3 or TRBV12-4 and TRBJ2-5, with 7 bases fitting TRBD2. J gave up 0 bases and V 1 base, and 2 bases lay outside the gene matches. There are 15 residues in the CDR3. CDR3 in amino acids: CASSLGGGHQETQYF. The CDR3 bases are TGTGCCAGCAGTTTAGGCGGGGGACACCAAGAGACCCAGTACTTC.

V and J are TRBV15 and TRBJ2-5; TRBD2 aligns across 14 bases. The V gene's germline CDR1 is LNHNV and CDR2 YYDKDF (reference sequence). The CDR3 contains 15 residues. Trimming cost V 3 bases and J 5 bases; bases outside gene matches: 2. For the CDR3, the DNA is TGTGCCACCAGCAGGGGACTAGCGGGGGCGGAGACCCAGTACTTC. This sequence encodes CATSRGLAGAETQYF.

CDR3 nucleotide sequence: TGCAGTGCTAGACTCGGGGGCTTTAAGTTCTTC. Translation gives CSARLGGFKFF. The J gene is TRBJ2-1, the V gene TRBV20-1; D could derive from TRBD1 or TRBD2 (6 bases each). Trimming removed 2 bases from V and 14 bases from J, with 13 bases in between. Germline V lookup: CDR1 DFQATT, CDR2 SNEGSKA (reference sequence). The CDR3 spans 11 residues.

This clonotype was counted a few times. CDR3 nucleotides: TGCGCCAGCAGCCAAGAAATTCCTTCCTCGCGCTACACCTTC. This encodes CASSQEIPSSRYTF. The chain is built from TRBV4-3 and TRBJ1-2, with unresolved D. This CDR3 region has 14 residues. Germline V gene sequence: CDR1 LGHNA, CDR2 YSLEER. V lost 0 bases to trimming and J lost 9 bases, with 14 bases between them.

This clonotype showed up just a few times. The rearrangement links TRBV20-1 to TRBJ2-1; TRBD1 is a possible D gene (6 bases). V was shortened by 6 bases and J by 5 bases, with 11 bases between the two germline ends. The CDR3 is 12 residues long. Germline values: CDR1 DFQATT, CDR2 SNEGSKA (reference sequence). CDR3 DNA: TGCAGTGCCCGGGGACACGACAATGAGCAGTTCTTC. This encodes CSARGHDNEQFF.

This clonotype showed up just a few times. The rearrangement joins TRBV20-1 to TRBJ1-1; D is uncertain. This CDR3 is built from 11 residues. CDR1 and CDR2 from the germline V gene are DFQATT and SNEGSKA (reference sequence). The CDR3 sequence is CRVMASAEAFF. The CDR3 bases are TGCAGGGTCATGGCTTCGGCTGAAGCTTTCTTT.

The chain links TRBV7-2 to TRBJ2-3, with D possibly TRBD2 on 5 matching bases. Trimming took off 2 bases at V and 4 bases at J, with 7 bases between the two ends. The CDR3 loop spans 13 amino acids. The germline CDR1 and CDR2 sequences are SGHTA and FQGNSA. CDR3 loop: CASSLTRSDTQYF. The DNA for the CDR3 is TGTGCCAGCAGCTTAACTAGATCAGATACGCAGTATTTT.

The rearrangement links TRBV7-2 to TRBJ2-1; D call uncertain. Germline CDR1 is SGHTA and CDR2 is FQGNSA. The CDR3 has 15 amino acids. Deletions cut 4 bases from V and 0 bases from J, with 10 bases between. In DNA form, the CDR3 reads TGTGCCAGCAGCTCGGACCTTGGCTCCTACAATGAGCAGTTCTTC. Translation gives CASSSDLGSYNEQFF.

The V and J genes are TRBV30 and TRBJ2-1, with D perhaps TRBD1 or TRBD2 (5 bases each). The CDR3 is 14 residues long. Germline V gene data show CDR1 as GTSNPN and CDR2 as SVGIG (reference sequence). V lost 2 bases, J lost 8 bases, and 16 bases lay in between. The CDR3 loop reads CAWSRGKSLDEQFF. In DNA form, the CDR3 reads TGTGCCTGGAGTCGGGGCAAGAGTCTGGATGAGCAGTTCTTC. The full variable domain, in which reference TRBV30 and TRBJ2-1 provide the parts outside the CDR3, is SQTIHQWPATLVQPVGSPLSLECTVEGTSNPNLYWYRQAAGRGLQLLFYSVGIGQISSEVPQNLSASRPQDRQFILSSKKLLLSDSGFYLCAWSRGKSLDEQFFGPGTRLTVL.

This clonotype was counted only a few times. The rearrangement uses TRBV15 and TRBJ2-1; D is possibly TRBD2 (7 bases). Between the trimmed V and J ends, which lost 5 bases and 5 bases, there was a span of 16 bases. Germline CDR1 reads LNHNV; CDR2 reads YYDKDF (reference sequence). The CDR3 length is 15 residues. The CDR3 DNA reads TGTGCCACCAGCGCACCAGGGGAGGGCCACAATGAGCAGTTCTTC. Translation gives CATSAPGEGHNEQFF.

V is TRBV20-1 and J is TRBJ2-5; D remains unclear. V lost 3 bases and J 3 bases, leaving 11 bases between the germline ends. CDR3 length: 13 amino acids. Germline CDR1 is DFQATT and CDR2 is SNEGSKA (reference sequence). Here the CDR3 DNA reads TGCAGTGCTAGTCTGAAGGGAAAAGAGACCCAGTACTTC. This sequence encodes CSASLKGKETQYF.

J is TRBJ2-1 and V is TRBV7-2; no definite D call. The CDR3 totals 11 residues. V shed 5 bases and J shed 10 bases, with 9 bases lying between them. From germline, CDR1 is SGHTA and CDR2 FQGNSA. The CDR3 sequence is CASSLAREQFF. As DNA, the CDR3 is TGTGCCAGCAGCCTCGCGAGGGAGCAGTTCTTC.

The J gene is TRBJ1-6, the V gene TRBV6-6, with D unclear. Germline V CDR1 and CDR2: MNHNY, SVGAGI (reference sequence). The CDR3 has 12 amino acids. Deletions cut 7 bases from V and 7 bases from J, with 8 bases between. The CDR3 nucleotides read TGTGCCAGCACGGTAATGAATTCACCCCTCCACTTT. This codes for CASTVMNSPLHF.

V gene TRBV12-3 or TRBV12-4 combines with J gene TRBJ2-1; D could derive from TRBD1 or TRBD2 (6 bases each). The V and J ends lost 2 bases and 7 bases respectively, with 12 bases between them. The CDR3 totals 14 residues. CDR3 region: CASSLTRGLNEQFF. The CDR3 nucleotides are TGTGCCAGCAGTTTAACCAGGGGACTGAATGAGCAGTTCTTC.

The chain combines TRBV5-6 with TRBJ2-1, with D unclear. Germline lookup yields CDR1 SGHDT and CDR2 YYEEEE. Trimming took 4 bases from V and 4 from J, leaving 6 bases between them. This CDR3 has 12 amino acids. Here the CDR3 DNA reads TGTGCCAGCAGCGACGTTTACAATGAGCAGTTCTTC. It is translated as CASSDVYNEQFF.